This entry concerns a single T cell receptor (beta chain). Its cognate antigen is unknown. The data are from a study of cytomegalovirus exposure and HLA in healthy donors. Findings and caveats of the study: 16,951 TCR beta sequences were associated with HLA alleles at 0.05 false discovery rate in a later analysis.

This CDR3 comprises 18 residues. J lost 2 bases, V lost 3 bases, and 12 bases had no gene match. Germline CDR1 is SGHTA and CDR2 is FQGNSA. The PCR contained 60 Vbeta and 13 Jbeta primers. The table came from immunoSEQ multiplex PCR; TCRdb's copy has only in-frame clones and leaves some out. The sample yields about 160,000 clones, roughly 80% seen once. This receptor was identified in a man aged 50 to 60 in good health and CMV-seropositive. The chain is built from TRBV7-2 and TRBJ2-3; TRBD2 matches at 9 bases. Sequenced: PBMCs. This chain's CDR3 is CASSLSGIASGNTDTQYF. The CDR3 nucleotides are TGTGCCAGCAGCTTGTCCGGGATTGCTAGCGGGAACACAGATACGCAGTATTTT.